The entry that follows covers one TCR beta chain sequence. No antigen is known for it. Germline V gene sequence: CDR1 KGHSH, CDR2 LQKENI. The length of the CDR3 is 16 residues. Deletions cut 3 bases from V and 5 bases from J, with 17 bases between. This entry is derived from a study of shared clonotypes between healthy human individuals. Study context: Each donor's CD4 naive and CD4 memory cells filled three plates apiece, CD8 naive two, and CD8 memory one. Regarding the study as a whole: Shared clonotypes across all four donors exceeded non-shared ones in generation probability. When naive CD4 clonotypes were compared across several donors, around 5% were shared.

Running of the assay took place at deep level. Sequencing used immunoSEQ multiplex PCR; TCRdb keeps in-frame clones, though not all of them. The sample has millions of clones; approximately 92% are singletons. The receptor comes from a man younger than 35 in good health. Sequencing was carried out using naive CD4+ T cells sorted from blood. Subset meaning: CD45RA+ positively selected. The chain employs TRBV18 and TRBJ2-1; no firm D call. Here the CDR3 reads CASSPWAASRDNEQFF. DNA for the CDR3: TGTGCCAGCTCACCCTGGGCCGCCTCTCGAGACAATGAGCAGTTCTTC. Combining the CDR3 with reference TRBV18 and TRBJ2-1 gives the whole variable domain NAGVMQNPRHLVRRRGQEARLRCSPMKGHSHVYWYRQLPEEGLKFMVYLQKENIIDESGMPKERFSAEFPKEGPSILRIQQVVRGDSAAYFCASSPWAASRDNEQFFGPGTRLTVL.